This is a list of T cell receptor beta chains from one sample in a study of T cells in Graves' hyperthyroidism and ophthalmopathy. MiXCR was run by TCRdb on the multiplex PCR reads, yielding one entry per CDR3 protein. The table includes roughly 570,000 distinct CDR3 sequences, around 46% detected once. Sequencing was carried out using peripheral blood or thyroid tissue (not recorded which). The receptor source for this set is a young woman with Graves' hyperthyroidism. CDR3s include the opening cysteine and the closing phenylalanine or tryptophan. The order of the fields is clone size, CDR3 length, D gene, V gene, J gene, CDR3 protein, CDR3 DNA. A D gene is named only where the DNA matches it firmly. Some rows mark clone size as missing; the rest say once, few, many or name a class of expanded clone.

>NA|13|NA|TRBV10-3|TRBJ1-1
CAISELGSGEAFF
TGTGCCATCAGTGAACTGGGCTCTGGGGAAGCTTTCTTT
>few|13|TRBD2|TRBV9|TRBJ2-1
CASSFSGNNEQFF
TGTGCCAGCAGCTTTAGCGGGAACAATGAGCAGTTCTTC
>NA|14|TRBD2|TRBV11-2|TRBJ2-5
CASGAGGPWETQYF
TGTGCCAGCGGCGCGGGGGGGCCTTGGGAGACCCAGTACTTC
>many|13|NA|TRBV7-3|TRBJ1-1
CASSSGLGTEAFF
TGTGCCAGCAGCTCGGGTCTTGGGACTGAAGCTTTCTTT
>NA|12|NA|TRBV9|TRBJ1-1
CASSAVGAEAFF
TGTGCCAGCAGCGCCGTGGGGGCTGAAGCTTTCTTT
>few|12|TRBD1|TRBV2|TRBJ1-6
CASRQGGSPLHF
TGTGCCAGCAGACAGGGGGGATCCCCCCTCCACTTT
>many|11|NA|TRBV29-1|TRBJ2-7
CSVKRSYEQYF
TGCAGCGTTAAGCGCTCCTACGAGCAGTACTTC
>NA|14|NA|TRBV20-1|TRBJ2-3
CSARDRGSTDTQCF
TGCAGTGCTAGAGATCGTGGCAGCACAGATACGCAGTGTTTT
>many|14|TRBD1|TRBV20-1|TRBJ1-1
CSAGQGGGNTEAFF
TGCAGTGCGGGACAGGGGGGAGGGAACACTGAAGCTTTCTTT
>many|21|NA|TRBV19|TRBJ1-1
CASTIPLSGRHSSVMNTEAFF
TGTGCCAGTACCATCCCTTTATCGGGACGACATTCCTCCGTCATGAACACTGAAGCTTTCTTT
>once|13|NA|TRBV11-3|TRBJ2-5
CASSPRAGETQYF
TGTGCCAGCAGCCCTCGGGCGGGGGAGACCCAGTACTTC
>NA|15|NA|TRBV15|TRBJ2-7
CATSSLDGSGYEQYF
TGTGCCACCAGCAGCTTGGACGGGAGTGGATACGAGCAGTACTTC
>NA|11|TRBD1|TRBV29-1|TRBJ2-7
CSLTGTYEQYF
TGCAGTTTGACAGGGACCTACGAGCAGTACTTC
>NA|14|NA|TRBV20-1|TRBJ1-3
CSAFETSGWNTIYF
TGCAGTGCTTTCGAGACTAGCGGTTGGAACACCATATATTTT
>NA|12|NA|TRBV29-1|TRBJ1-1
CSVEEGVTEAFF
TGCAGCGTTGAAGAGGGGGTCACCGAAGCTTTCTTT
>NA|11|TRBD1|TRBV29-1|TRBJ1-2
CSVRQGRGYTF
TGCAGCGTTAGACAGGGACGGGGCTACACCTTC
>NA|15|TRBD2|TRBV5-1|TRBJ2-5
CASGPVAGGLETQYF
TGCGCCAGCGGCCCTGTAGCGGGAGGGTTAGAGACCCAGTACTTC
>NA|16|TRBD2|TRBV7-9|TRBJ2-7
CASSWGTSERYYKQYF
TGTGCCAGCAGCTGGGGGACTAGCGAAAGGTACTACAAGCAGTACTTC
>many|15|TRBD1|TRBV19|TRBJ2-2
CASSRTGSDTGELFF
TGTGCCAGTAGCCGGACAGGGTCGGACACCGGGGAGCTGTTTTTT
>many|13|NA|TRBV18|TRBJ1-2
CASSPVTVYGYTF
TGTGCCAGCTCACCAGTGACAGTCTATGGCTACACCTTC
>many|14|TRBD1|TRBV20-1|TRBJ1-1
CSASDDRGLAEAFF
TGCAGTGCTAGCGACGACAGGGGGTTGGCTGAAGCTTTCTTT
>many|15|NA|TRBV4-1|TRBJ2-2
CASSAGRSNTGELFF
TGCGCCAGCAGCGCTGGAAGATCGAACACCGGGGAGCTGTTTTTT